This T cell receptor beta chain was observed in a study of blood T cell repertoires in COVID-19. Study information: The United States, Italy and Spain were the sources of the acute and convalescent COVID-19 samples. Sample material is recorded as cDNA or gDNA derived from T cells, B-cell-depleted T cells, or PBMCs.

With 6 bases clipped from V and 7 bases from J, the junction kept 6 bases outside the gene matches. Germline lookup yields CDR1 SNHLY and CDR2 FYNNEI. The CDR3 has 12 amino acids. Original methodology: Amplification from reference gene primers served as the basis for estimated nucleated cell counts. Sequencing used immunoSEQ multiplex PCR; TCRdb keeps in-frame clones, though not all of them. V and J calls and clone size are those listed in that table; D and trimming were worked out from the DNA. This table has roughly 62,000 clones, about nine tenths appearing once. The sequencing sample was made of peripheral blood. The sequence came from a human donor with acute or convalescent COVID-19. The donor label of this sample is uncertain. This chain uses TRBV2 with TRBJ2-7, with TRBD1 matching 7 bases. The CDR3 nucleotides read TGTGCCAGCAGCTGGACAGGCGGGGAGCAGTACTTC. Its protein product is CASSWTGGEQYF.